This T cell receptor beta chain comes out of a study of blood T cell repertoires in COVID-19. Study overall: Spain, Italy and the United States supplied samples that represented acute and convalescent COVID-19.

Per germline, CDR1 SEHNR and CDR2 FQNEAQ (reference sequence). Trimming removed 2 bases from V and 8 bases from J, with 12 bases in between. The CDR3 spans 14 residues. Assay: immunoSEQ multiplex PCR; the TCRdb copy retains only in-frame clones and omits some. The sample has about 210,000 clones, 85% seen once; the top ten hold 2.4%. Sequenced sample: peripheral blood. The TCR sequence derives from a woman between 70 and 85 years old with COVID-19, enrolled during active disease. The rearrangement uses TRBV7-9 and TRBJ1-4; D perhaps matches TRBD1 (5 bases). The CDR3 region is CASSLSRAEEKLFF. CDR3 sequence (DNA): TGTGCCAGCAGCTTAAGCAGGGCCGAGGAAAAACTGTTTTTT.